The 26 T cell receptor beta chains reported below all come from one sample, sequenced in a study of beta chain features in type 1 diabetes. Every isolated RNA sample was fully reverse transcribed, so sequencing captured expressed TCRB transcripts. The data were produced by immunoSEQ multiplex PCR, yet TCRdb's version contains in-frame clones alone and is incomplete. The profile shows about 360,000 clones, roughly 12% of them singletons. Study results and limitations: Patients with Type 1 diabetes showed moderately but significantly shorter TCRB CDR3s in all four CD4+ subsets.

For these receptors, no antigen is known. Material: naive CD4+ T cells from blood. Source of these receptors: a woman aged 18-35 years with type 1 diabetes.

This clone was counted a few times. The DNA of the CDR3 is TGTGCCAGCAGCTCCAACTGGAATCAGCCCCAGCATTTT. Protein product: CASSSNWNQPQHF. The J gene is TRBJ1-5, the V gene TRBV7-2; D call uncertain. Germline CDR1 and CDR2: SGHTA and FQGNSA. Trimming stripped 4 bases from V and 4 bases from J, with 8 bases between. The CDR3 spans 13 residues.

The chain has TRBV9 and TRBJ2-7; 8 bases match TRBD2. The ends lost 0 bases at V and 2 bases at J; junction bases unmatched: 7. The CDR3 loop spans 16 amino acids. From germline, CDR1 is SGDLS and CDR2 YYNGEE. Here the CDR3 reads CASSVATAREAYEQYF. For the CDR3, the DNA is TGTGCCAGCAGCGTAGCTACCGCGCGGGAGGCCTACGAGCAGTACTTC.

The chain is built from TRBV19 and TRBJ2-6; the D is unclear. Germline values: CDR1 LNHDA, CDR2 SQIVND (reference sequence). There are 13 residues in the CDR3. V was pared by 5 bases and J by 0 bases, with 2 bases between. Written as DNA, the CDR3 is TGTGCCAGTAGTCGCTCTGGGGCCAACGTCCTGACTTTC. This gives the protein CASSRSGANVLTF.

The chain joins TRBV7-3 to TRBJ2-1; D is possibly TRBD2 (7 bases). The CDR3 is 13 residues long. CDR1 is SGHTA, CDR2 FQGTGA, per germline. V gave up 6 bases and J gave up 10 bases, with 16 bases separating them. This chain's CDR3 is CASRHAGAREQFF. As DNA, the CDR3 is TGTGCCAGCAGACACGCGGGGGCGAGGGAGCAGTTCTTC.

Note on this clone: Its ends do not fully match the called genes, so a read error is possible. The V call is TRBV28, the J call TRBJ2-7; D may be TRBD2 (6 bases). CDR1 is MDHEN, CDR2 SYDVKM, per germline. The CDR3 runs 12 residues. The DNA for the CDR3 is TGTGCCAGCGGTTTGGAGGGCTACGAGCAGTACTTC. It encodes CASGLEGYEQYF.

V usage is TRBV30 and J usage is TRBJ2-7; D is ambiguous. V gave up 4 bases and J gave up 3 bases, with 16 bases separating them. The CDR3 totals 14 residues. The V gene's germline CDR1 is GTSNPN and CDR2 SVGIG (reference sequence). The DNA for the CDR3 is TGTGCCTGGACCTCCGGTAGTCTAGGCTACGAGCAGTACTTC. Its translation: CAWTSGSLGYEQYF.

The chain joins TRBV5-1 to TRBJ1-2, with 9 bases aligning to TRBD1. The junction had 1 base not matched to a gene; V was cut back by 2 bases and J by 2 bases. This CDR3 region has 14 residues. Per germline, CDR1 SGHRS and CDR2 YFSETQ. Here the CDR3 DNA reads TGCGCCAGCAGCTTCACAGGGGGCAACTATGGCTACACCTTC. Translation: CASSFTGGNYGYTF.

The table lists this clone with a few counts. Here the CDR3 DNA reads TGCAGCGTGGGCAGGAACACTGAAGCTTTCTTT. Encoded protein: CSVGRNTEAFF. This chain uses TRBV29-1 with TRBJ1-1, with D hard to call. The germline V and J ends were trimmed by 6 bases and 1 base, with 6 bases remaining between them. CDR1 and CDR2 (germline): SQVTM, ANQGSEA. The CDR3 spans 11 residues.

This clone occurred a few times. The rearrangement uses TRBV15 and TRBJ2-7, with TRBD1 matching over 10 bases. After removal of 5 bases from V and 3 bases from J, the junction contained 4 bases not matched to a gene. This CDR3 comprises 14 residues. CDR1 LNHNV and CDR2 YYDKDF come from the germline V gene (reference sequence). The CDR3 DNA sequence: TGTGCCACCAGCGCGACAGGGGGCGTCTACGAGCAGTACTTC. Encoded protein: CATSATGGVYEQYF.

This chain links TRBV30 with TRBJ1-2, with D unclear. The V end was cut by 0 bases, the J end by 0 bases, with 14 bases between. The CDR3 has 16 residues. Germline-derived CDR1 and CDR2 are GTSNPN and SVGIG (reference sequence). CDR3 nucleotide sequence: TGTGCCTGGAGTGTACGCGGCAGTCGGGCTAACTATGGCTACACCTTC. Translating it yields CAWSVRGSRANYGYTF.

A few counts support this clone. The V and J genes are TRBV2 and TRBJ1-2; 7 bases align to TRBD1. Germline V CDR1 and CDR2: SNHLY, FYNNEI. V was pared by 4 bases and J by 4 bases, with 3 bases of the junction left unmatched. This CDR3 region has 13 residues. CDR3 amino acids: CASSAQGTYGYTF. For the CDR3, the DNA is TGTGCCAGCAGTGCACAGGGGACCTATGGCTACACCTTC.

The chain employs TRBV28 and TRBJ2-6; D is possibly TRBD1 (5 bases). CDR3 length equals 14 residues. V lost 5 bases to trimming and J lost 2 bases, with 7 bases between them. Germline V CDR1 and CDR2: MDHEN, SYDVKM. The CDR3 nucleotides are TGTGCCAGCAGTCTGACAGCTGGGGCCAACGTCCTGACTTTC. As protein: CASSLTAGANVLTF.

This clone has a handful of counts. This CDR3 reads CASSPQRLPGETQYF. The CDR3 nucleotides read TGCGCCAGCAGCCCTCAACGGCTCCCAGGAGAGACCCAGTACTTC. The V gene is TRBV4-1, the J gene TRBJ2-5; the D is unclear. The V end was cut by 4 bases, the J end by 4 bases, with 16 bases between. This CDR3 contains 15 residues. Germline V gene data show CDR1 as MGHRA and CDR2 as YSYEKL.

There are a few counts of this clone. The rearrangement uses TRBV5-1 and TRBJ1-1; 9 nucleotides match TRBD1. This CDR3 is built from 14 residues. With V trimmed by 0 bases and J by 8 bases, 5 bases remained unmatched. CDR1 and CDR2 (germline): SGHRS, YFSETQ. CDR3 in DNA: TGCGCCAGCAGCTTGGGGGACAGGGTGGTAGAAGCTTTCTTT. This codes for CASSLGDRVVEAFF.

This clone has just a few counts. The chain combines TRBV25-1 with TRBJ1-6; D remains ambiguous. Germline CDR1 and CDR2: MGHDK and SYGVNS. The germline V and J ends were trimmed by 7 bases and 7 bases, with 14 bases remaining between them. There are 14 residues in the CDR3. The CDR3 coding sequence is TGTGCCAGCACGACCGGGGAGCGAAATTCACCCCTCCACTTT. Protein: CASTTGERNSPLHF.

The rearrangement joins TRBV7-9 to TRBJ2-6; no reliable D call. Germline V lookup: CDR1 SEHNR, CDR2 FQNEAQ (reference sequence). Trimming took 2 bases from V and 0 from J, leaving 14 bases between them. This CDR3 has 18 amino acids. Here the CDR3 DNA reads TGTGCCAGCAGCTTACGTCAACTGCTGAGCTCTGGGGCCAACGTCCTGACTTTC. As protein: CASSLRQLLSSGANVLTF.

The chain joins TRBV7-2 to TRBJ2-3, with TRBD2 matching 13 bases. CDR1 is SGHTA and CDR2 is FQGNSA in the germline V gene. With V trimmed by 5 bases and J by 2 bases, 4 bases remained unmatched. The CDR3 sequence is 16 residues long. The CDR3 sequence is CASSPGLAGHTDTQYF. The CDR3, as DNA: TGTGCCAGCAGCCCGGGACTAGCGGGGCACACAGATACGCAGTATTTT.

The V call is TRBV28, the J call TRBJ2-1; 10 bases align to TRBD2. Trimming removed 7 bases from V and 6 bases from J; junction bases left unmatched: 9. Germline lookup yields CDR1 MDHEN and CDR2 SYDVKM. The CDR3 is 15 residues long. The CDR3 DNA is TGTGCCAGCACCGAGGCTAGCGGGAGAGGCAATGAGCAGTTCTTC. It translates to CASTEASGRGNEQFF.

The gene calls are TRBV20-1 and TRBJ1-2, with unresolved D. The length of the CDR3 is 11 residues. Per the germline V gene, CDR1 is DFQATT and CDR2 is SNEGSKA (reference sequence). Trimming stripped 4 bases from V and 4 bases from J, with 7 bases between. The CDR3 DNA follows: TGCAGTGCTATAACATTCTATGGCTACACCTTC. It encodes CSAITFYGYTF.

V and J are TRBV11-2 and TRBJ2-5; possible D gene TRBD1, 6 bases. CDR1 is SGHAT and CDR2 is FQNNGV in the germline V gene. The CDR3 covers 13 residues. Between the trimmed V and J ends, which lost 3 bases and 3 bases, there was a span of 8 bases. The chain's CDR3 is CASSFAGEETQYF. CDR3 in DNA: TGTGCCAGCAGCTTCGCAGGGGAAGAGACCCAGTACTTC.

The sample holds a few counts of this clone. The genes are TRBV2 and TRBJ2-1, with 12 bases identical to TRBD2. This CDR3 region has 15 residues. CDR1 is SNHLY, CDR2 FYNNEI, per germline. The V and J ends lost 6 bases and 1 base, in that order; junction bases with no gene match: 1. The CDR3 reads CASRGTSGSYNEQFF. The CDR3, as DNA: TGTGCCAGCAGAGGGACTAGCGGGTCCTACAATGAGCAGTTCTTC.

CDR3 sequence (DNA): TGTGCCAGCAGCTCGAGCCTTTATGGTGAGCAGTTCTTC. As protein: CASSSSLYGEQFF. The chain uses TRBV6-6 and TRBJ2-1; D ambiguous. This CDR3 comprises 13 residues. V gave up 6 bases and J gave up 9 bases, with 15 bases separating them. Germline assignment: CDR1 MNHNY and CDR2 SVGAGI (reference sequence).

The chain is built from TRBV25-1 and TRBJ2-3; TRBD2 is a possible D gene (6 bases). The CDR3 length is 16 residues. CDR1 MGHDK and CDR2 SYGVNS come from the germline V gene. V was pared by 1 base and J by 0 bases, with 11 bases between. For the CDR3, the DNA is TGTGCCAGCAGTGAATCGGCAGGGACTAGCACAGATACGCAGTATTTT. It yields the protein CASSESAGTSTDTQYF.

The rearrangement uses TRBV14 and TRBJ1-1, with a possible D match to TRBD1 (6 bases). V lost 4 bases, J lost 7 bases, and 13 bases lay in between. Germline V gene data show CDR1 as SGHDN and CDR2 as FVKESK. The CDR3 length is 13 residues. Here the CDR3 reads CASSPRGRGEAFF. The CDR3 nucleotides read TGTGCCAGCAGCCCGCGGGGGCGCGGTGAAGCTTTCTTT.

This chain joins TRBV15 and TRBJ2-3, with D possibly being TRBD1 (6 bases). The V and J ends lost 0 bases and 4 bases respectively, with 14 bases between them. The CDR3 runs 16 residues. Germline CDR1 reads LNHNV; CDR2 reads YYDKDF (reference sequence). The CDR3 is CATSRDRTVGPDTQYF. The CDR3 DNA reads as TGTGCCACCAGCAGAGACCGGACAGTTGGCCCAGATACGCAGTATTTT.

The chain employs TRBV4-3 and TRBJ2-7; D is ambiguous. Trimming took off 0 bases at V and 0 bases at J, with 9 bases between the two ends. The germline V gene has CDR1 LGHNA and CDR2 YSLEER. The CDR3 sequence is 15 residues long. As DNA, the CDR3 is TGCGCCAGCAGCCAAGATCTGGCCATCTCCTACGAGCAGTACTTC. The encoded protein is CASSQDLAISYEQYF.